The following is a T cell receptor beta chain sequence with its context. TCRdb processed the reads anew with MiXCR; each CDR3 protein has one entry. This sample has a few hundred thousand distinct CDR3 sequences, with approximately 15% found just once. The data originate from a study of T cell repertoires in cytomegalovirus infection. Overall study context: Indicated by public TCR beta signatures were CMV infection and matching HLA type.

Trimming took 6 bases from V and 5 from J, leaving 23 bases between them. Germline V lookup: CDR1 DFQATT, CDR2 SNEGSKA (reference sequence). The CDR3 runs 15 residues. Sequences were obtained from CD8+ T cells from PBMCs. This receptor was obtained from a human donor in good health (CMV status not recorded). Some clones in this sample may be carry-over from other donors' samples. The chain is built from TRBV20-1 and TRBJ2-7; D gene uncertain. The CDR3 protein is CSAQTQPTPLDEQYF. The DNA of the CDR3 is TGCAGTGCCCAGACTCAACCGACACCTCTAGACGAGCAGTACTTC.